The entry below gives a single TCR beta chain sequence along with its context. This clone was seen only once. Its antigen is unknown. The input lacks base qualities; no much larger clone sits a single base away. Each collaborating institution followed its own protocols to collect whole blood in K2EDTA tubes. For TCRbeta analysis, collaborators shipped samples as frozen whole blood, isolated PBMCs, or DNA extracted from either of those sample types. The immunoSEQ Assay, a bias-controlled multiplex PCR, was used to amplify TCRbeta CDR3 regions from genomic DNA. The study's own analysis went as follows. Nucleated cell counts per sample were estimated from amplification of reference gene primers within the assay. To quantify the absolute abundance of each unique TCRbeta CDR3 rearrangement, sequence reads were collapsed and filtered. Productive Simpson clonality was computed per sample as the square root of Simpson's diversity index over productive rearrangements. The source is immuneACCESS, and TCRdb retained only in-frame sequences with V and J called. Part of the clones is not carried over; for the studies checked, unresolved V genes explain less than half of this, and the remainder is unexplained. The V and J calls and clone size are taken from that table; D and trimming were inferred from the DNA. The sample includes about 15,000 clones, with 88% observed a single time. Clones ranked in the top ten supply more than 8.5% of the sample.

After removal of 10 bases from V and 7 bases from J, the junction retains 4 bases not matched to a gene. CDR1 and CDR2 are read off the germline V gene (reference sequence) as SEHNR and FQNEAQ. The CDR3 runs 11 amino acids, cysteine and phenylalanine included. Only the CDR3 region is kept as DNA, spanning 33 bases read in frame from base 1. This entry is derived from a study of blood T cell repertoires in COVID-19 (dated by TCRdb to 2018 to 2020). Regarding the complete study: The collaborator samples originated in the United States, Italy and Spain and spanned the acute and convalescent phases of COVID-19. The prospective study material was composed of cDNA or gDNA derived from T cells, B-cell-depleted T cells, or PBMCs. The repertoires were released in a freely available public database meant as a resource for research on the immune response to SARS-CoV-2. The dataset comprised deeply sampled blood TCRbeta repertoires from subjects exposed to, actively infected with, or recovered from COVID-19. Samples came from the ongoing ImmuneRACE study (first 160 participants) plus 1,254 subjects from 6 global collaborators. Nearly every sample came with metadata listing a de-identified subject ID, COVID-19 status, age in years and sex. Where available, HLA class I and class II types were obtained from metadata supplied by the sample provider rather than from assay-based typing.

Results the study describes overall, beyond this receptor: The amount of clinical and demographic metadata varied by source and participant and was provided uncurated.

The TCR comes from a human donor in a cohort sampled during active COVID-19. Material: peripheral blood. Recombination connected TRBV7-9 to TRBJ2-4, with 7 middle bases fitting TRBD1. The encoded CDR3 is CAIQQGNIQYF. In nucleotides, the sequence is TGTGCCATCCAACAGGGGAACATTCAGTACTTC.